These 3 T cell receptor beta chains share one sample of origin, sequenced in a study of T cells in Graves' hyperthyroidism and ophthalmopathy. What was amplified from RNA transcripts were TCR beta CDR3 regions. The HTBI primer set served for first-round RT-PCR of the TCR CDR3. Via MiXCR, TCRdb re-called the multiplex PCR reads, giving one row per CDR3 protein. Of 500,000 to 750,000 distinct CDR3 sequences detected, around 14% appear once; the ten largest clones hold 7% to 9%. The sequenced material came from blood. Receptor source: a woman aged 18-35 years with Graves' ophthalmopathy.

This clonotype was observed a handful of times. The J gene is TRBJ1-4, the V gene TRBV7-9, with D perhaps TRBD1 (6 bases). The V gene's germline CDR1 is SEHNR and CDR2 FQNEAQ (reference sequence). Trimming shortened V by 5 bases and J by 4 bases, and 17 bases separated the two germline ends. The CDR3 covers 16 residues. The CDR3 bases are TGTGCCAGCAGCCCCCCCCGGGACACCGGTAATGAAAAACTGTTTTTT. Amino acid sequence: CASSPPRDTGNEKLFF.

This clonotype has at least ten counts. The J gene is TRBJ2-3, the V gene TRBV11-2; D assignment may be TRBD1 or TRBD2 (6 bases each). CDR3 length: 15 amino acids. V was trimmed by 1 base and J by 6 bases, leaving 14 bases between them. CDR1 and CDR2 (germline): SGHAT, FQNNGV. The CDR3 protein is CASSLVYQGRDTQYF. In nucleotides, the CDR3 is TGTGCCAGCAGCTTAGTGTATCAGGGGAGGGATACGCAGTATTTT.

The table lists this clonotype with many counts. The genes are TRBV7-9 and TRBJ2-7, with D possibly being TRBD1 or TRBD2 (7 bases each). Per the germline V gene, CDR1 is SEHNR and CDR2 is FQNEAQ (reference sequence). There are 19 residues in the CDR3. V lost 4 bases and J 7 bases, leaving 32 bases between the germline ends. The CDR3, as DNA: TGTGCCAGCAGCTCCCCGATTTGGGGAGCGGGACAGACCTTACTGGAGCAGTACTTC. Amino acids: CASSSPIWGAGQTLLEQYF.